The next 27 T cell receptor beta chains were all read from a single sample in a study of blood T cells in healthy people across ages. With a J-beta primer mix and a sample-barcoded 5' primer, a second PCR ran about 6 to 11 cycles. TCRdb reanalysed the 5' RACE reads using MiXCR and keeps one entry per CDR3 protein. This sample has more than 1 million distinct CDR3 sequences, with 45% found just once. Sequenced material: blood. These TCRs come from a woman in her fifties or sixties in good health.

This clonotype has more than one count but fewer than ten. This chain connects TRBV15 to TRBJ1-1, with no clear D. The germline V gene encodes CDR1 LNHNV and CDR2 YYDKDF (reference sequence). CDR3 length: 17 residues. Trimming pared 0 bases from V and 7 bases from J, leaving 21 bases between. CDR3 sequence (DNA): TGTGCCACCAGCAGAGATATTGGGGTTAGGGCAGCCCTTGAAGCTTTCTTT. It specifies CATSRDIGVRAALEAFF. Full variable domain (rest looked up from reference TRBV15 and TRBJ1-1): DAMVIQNPRYQVTQFGKPVTLSCSQTLNHNVMYWYQQKSSQAPKLLFHYYDKDFNNEADTPDNFQSRRPNTSFCFLDIRSPGLGDTAMYLCATSRDIGVRAALEAFFGQGTRLTVV.

There are a few counts of this clonotype. The V and J genes are TRBV20-1 and TRBJ2-7; 9 bases line up with TRBD2. The CDR3 extends over 15 amino acids. V gave up 1 base and J gave up 0 bases; unmatched junction bases: 4. Per germline, CDR1 DFQATT and CDR2 SNEGSKA (reference sequence). In DNA, the CDR3 is TGCAGTGCTAGAGGGCCAGCGGGAGGCTCCTACGAGCAGTACTTC. Its translation: CSARGPAGGSYEQYF.

The table lists this clonotype with a few counts. V usage is TRBV10-3 and J usage is TRBJ2-7; 8 bases match TRBD2. Germline-derived CDR1 and CDR2 are ENHRY and SYGVKD. The CDR3 length is 15 residues. J lost 3 bases, V lost 3 bases, and 7 bases had no gene match. The CDR3 loop reads CAISDGGSGIYEQYF. The CDR3, as DNA: TGTGCCATCAGTGATGGGGGTAGCGGGATCTACGAGCAGTACTTC.

The chain's CDR3 is CASSFGGRYEQFF. CDR3 in DNA: TGTGCCAGCAGCTTTGGGGGGCGGTATGAGCAGTTCTTC. The V gene is TRBV27, the J gene TRBJ2-1; D may match TRBD1 or TRBD2 (6 bases each). Germline V lookup: CDR1 MNHEY, CDR2 SMNVEV (reference sequence). The CDR3 is 13 amino acids. The V gene lost 6 bases and the J gene lost 8 bases, with 14 bases spanning the gap.

This clonotype came up a few times. The chain carries TRBV2 and TRBJ2-1; a weak D match, TRBD1 (6 bases). The CDR3 runs 15 residues. The germline V gene encodes CDR1 SNHLY and CDR2 FYNNEI. The V end was cut by 5 bases, the J end by 4 bases, with 15 bases between. CDR3 bases: TGTGCCAGCAGTCAACGGGACACCGCATACAATGAGCAGTTCTTC. It codes for CASSQRDTAYNEQFF.

The chain joins TRBV14 to TRBJ2-4, with 8 bases aligning to TRBD1. The J call may be incorrect, as the DNA end agrees better with TRBJ2-7. The CDR3 sequence is 13 residues long. Germline assignment: CDR1 SGHDN and CDR2 FVKESK. For the CDR3, the DNA is TGTGCCAGCAGAGGGACAGGACGAAACGAGCAGTACTTC. Residues: CASRGTGRNEQYF.

This clonotype came up a few times. The rearrangement joins TRBV9 to TRBJ1-2; D gene unclear. Trimming left V 0 bases short and J 8 bases short, with 5 bases between. Looked up from germline, CDR1 is SGDLS and CDR2 is YYNGEE. This CDR3 has 11 amino acids. CDR3 bases: TGTGCCAGCAGCGTAGGGTGGGGCTACACCTTC. It specifies CASSVGWGYTF.

The chain has TRBV9 and TRBJ2-7; 7 bases match TRBD2. This CDR3 has 16 amino acids. V shed 4 bases, J shed 2 bases, and the junction held 12 bases outside the gene matches. The V gene's germline CDR1 is SGDLS and CDR2 YYNGEE. This chain's CDR3 is CASSPAPGTNPYEQYF. The CDR3, as DNA: TGTGCCAGCAGCCCTGCGCCCGGGACTAACCCCTACGAGCAGTACTTC.

The table lists this clonotype with many counts. The V gene is TRBV6-2 or TRBV6-3, the J gene TRBJ2-7, with 10 bases matching TRBD2. This CDR3 contains 14 residues. Germline V gene sequence: CDR1 MNHEY, CDR2 SVGEGT. The junction had 8 bases not matched to a gene; V was cut back by 6 bases and J by 6 bases. The CDR3 reads CASREPSGSGEQYF. CDR3 sequence (DNA): TGTGCCAGCAGAGAACCTAGCGGGAGTGGCGAGCAGTACTTC.

This clonotype was counted a few times. The chain links TRBV27 to TRBJ1-5; D unresolved. Per germline, CDR1 MNHEY and CDR2 SMNVEV (reference sequence). The CDR3 extends over 14 amino acids. V was cut by 5 bases and J by 3 bases, with 11 bases left in between. CDR3: CASSVPQFNQPQHF. The CDR3 nucleotides are TGTGCCAGCAGTGTGCCGCAGTTCAATCAGCCCCAGCATTTT.

This rearrangement joins TRBV14 to TRBJ2-5; 12 positions agree with TRBD2. The V segment lost 1 base and the J segment 11 bases; nucleotides outside the gene matches: 11. Germline CDR1 is SGHDN and CDR2 is FVKESK. CDR3 length equals 16 residues. Written as DNA, the CDR3 is TGTGCCAGCAGCCAAGTGCCTAGCGGGAGGGACAATGAGCAGTACTTC. It encodes CASSQVPSGRDNEQYF.

This clonotype occurred a few times. The chain couples TRBV7-9 to TRBJ1-1; 8 nucleotides align to TRBD1. Per the germline V gene, CDR1 is SEHNR and CDR2 is FQNEAQ (reference sequence). The CDR3 extends over 15 amino acids. With 3 bases clipped from V and 6 bases from J, the junction kept 9 bases outside the gene matches. The CDR3 sequence is CASSLGTGDYSEAFF. The CDR3, as DNA: TGTGCCAGCAGCTTGGGGACAGGAGATTACTCTGAAGCTTTCTTT. Full variable domain (remainder filled in from reference TRBV7-9 and TRBJ1-1): DTGVSQNPRHKITKRGQNVTFRCDPISEHNRLYWYRQTLGQGPEFLTYFQNEAQLEKSRLLSDRFSAERPKGSFSTLEIQRTEQGDSAMYLCASSLGTGDYSEAFFGQGTRLTVV.

The chain is built from TRBV6-1 and TRBJ1-5, with D unresolved. Trimming removed 8 bases at V and 2 bases at J, with 10 bases between. Looked up from germline, CDR1 is MNHNS and CDR2 is SASEGT. This CDR3 is built from 13 residues. The CDR3 nucleotides read TGTGCCAGCCTGCGAAGGGGCAATCAGCCCCAGCATTTT. This sequence encodes CASLRRGNQPQHF.

A remark on this clonotype: A much larger clone lies one base from this, so it may be a read error. V and J are TRBV7-3 and TRBJ2-7; 13 positions match TRBD2. J lost 7 bases, V lost 1 base, and 13 bases had no gene match. The CDR3 is made up of 18 amino acids. Germline CDR1 is SGHTA and CDR2 is FQGTGA. The CDR3 DNA reads as TGTGCCAGCAGCTTAAAGATGTGGACTAGCGGGGGAGTTAATGAGCAGTACTTC. Translation: CASSLKMWTSGGVNEQYF.

The genes are TRBV21-1 and TRBJ2-7; the table assigns TRBD2, which was not confirmed against the DNA. TRBV21-1 is noted as a pseudogene. CDR3 length: 18 amino acids. The CDR3 region is CASSKRSGLAGPSYEQYF. CDR3 sequence (DNA): TGTGCCAGCAGCAAAAGGTCGGGACTAGCGGGGCCCTCCTACGAGCAGTACTTC.

The rearrangement uses TRBV11-2 and TRBJ2-1, with D unclear. The DNA end lines up better with TRBJ2-7; the J call may be wrong. Germline V gene data show CDR1 as SGHAT and CDR2 as FQNNGV. This CDR3 region has 15 residues. The CDR3 region is CASTPRGGSYNEQYF. The CDR3 DNA sequence: TGTGCCAGCACACCGAGAGGCGGATCCTACAATGAGCAGTACTTC.

In the case of this clonotype: One end of the junction does not line up with germline, which may come from a read error. The chain links TRBV4-1 to TRBJ1-1; no clear D gene. In germline, CDR1 is MGHRA, CDR2 YSYEKL. The CDR3 has 15 amino acids. DNA for the CDR3: TGCGCCAGCGGCCAAGGAAGTGCGAGAGGCACTGAAGCTTTCTTT. This codes for CASGQGSARGTEAFF.

CDR3: CSAREGVQETQYF. The CDR3 DNA is TGCAGTGCTAGAGAGGGGGTTCAAGAGACCCAGTACTTC. The chain carries TRBV20-1 and TRBJ2-5, with D perhaps TRBD1 or TRBD2 (5 bases each). The CDR3 consists of 13 residues. The germline gives CDR1 DFQATT, CDR2 SNEGSKA (reference sequence). Trimming took 0 bases from V and 2 from J, leaving 7 bases between them.

The CDR3 is CASSLEGTSGSHEQYF. The CDR3 nucleotides read TGTGCCAGCAGCTTGGAGGGGACTAGCGGGAGTCACGAGCAGTACTTC. The chain links TRBV7-2 to TRBJ2-4; 14 bases map to TRBD2. The J call may be mistaken, given a closer DNA end match to TRBJ2-7. This CDR3 contains 16 residues. Germline assignment: CDR1 SGHTA and CDR2 FQGNSA.

This clonotype has a single count. A much bigger clone sits one base away, suggesting this may be a read error. The chain recombines TRBV29-1 with TRBJ2-7; D gene ambiguous. CDR3 length: 13 amino acids. The V gene's germline CDR1 is SQVTM and CDR2 ANQGSEA. CDR3 protein: CSVYAEGSYEQHF. The CDR3 coding sequence is TGCAGCGTTTACGCAGAAGGGTCCTACGAGCAGCACTTC.

Details on this clonotype: One base away lies a much larger clone, so this may be a sequencing read error. The chain combines TRBV5-1 with TRBJ2-1, with TRBD1 identical over 10 bases. The CDR3 totals 14 residues. The V segment lost 4 bases and the J segment 9 bases; nucleotides outside the gene matches: 7. The germline V gene encodes CDR1 SGHRS and CDR2 YFSETQ. The CDR3 here is CASSVGGQGGEQFF. The CDR3 DNA reads TGCGCCAGCAGCGTGGGAGGACAGGGGGGTGAGCAGTTCTTC. Drawing the rest from reference TRBV5-1 and TRBJ2-1, the complete variable domain is KAGVTQTPRYLIKTRGQQVTLSCSPISGHRSVSWYQQTPGQGLQFLFEYFSETQRNKGNFPGRFSGRQFSNSRSEMNVSTLELGDSALYLCASSVGGQGGEQFFGPGTRLTVL.

The chain recombines TRBV25-1 with TRBJ1-2, with D possibly TRBD1 on 6 matching bases. The CDR3 contains 16 residues. Trimming pared 6 bases from V and 4 bases from J, leaving 21 bases between. Germline CDR1 MGHDK, CDR2 SYGVNS. CDR3 amino acids: CASRENLGRGAYGYTF. CDR3 nucleotide sequence: TGTGCCAGCAGAGAAAATTTGGGCAGGGGCGCCTATGGCTACACCTTC.

This clonotype turned up a few times. The chain couples TRBV4-1 to TRBJ2-7; TRBD1 or TRBD2 may be the D gene (5 bases each). V was trimmed by 0 bases and J by 3 bases, leaving 21 bases between them. CDR1 is MGHRA and CDR2 is YSYEKL in the germline V gene. The length of the CDR3 is 18 residues. CDR3 amino acids: CASSQDMVSGTTSYEQYF. The CDR3 DNA sequence: TGCGCCAGCAGCCAAGATATGGTCTCTGGGACGACGAGCTACGAGCAGTACTTC.

The rearrangement uses TRBV28 and TRBJ2-7, with 7 bases that match TRBD2. CDR1 and CDR2 (germline): MDHEN, SYDVKM. This CDR3 spans 14 amino acids. The J segment lost 2 bases and the V segment lost 8 bases, leaving 9 bases of the junction unmatched. Here the CDR3 reads CASRWGGSAYEQYF. The CDR3 DNA is TGTGCCAGCCGGTGGGGGGGGTCGGCCTACGAGCAGTACTTC. Full variable domain (rest looked up from reference TRBV28 and TRBJ2-7): DVKVTQSSRYLVKRTGEKVFLECVQDMDHENMFWYRQDPGLGLRLIYFSYDVKMKEKGDIPEGYSVSREKKERFSLILESASTNQTSMYLCASRWGGSAYEQYFGPGTRLTVT.

This clonotype was observed a handful of times. The chain uses TRBV29-1 and TRBJ2-7, with TRBD2 matching 8 bases. With V trimmed by 4 bases and J by 3 bases, 5 bases remained unmatched. The CDR3 spans 13 residues. Per germline, CDR1 SQVTM and CDR2 ANQGSEA. The CDR3 region has the DNA TGCAGCGTTGCGCGGGAGGAAAGCTACGAGCAGTACTTC. Protein sequence: CSVAREESYEQYF.

This clonotype was seen only a few times. This chain uses TRBV2 with TRBJ2-5; 8 bases line up with TRBD2. CDR3 size: 12 residues. Germline V CDR1 and CDR2: SNHLY, FYNNEI. V gave up 11 bases and J gave up 5 bases; unmatched junction bases: 7. The CDR3 protein is CAGAGVGETQYF. DNA of the CDR3: TGTGCCGGAGCGGGAGTTGGGGAGACCCAGTACTTC.

This clonotype has at least ten counts. The V call is TRBV13, the J call TRBJ2-7; D is uncertain. The CDR3 runs 12 residues. From germline, CDR1 is PRHDT and CDR2 FYEKMQ (reference sequence). Trimming pared 4 bases from V and 1 base from J, leaving 5 bases between. CDR3 residues: CASSSVSYEQYF. Written as DNA, the CDR3 is TGTGCCAGCAGCTCCGTTTCCTACGAGCAGTACTTC. The full variable domain, with the rest looked up from reference TRBV13 and TRBJ2-7, is AAGVIQSPRHLIKEKRETATLKCYPIPRHDTVYWYQQGPGQDPQFLISFYEKMQSDKGSIPDRFSAQQFSDYHSELNMSSLELGDSALYFCASSSVSYEQYFGPGTRLTVT.